This TCR beta chain was sequenced during a study of shared clonotypes between healthy human individuals (dated by TCRdb to 2018 to 2021). Some background on the complete study: A couple of women and three men aged 18 to 49 years were included in the cohort. For each donor, three plates each were used for CD4 naive and CD4 memory, two plates were used for CD8 naive, and one plate was used for CD8 memory. Blood TCR repertoires of roughly five healthy adults were deeply sequenced to estimate repertoire size and the extent of clonotype sharing between individuals. To increase sequencing depth and limit assay-specific biases, different laboratories used diverse techniques to prepare libraries and sequence TCR repertoires. Each donor's leukapheresis produced roughly between about 0.9 and 9.5 billion PBMCs. Here is what the overall study found, with its caveats: Sampling was restricted to blood, and TCR repertoires in tissues likely differ from the TCR repertoires found in blood. Larger estimated clonotype richness was generally found for naive subsets than for memory subsets. Higher generation probabilities were observed for clonotypes shared by all four sorted-subset donors than for non-shared clonotypes. Pairwise subsampling indicated that sequencing depth was expected to affect the degree of clonotype sharing among donors. Incomplete sequencing was indicated by rarefaction of sorted-subset datasets, despite the large sequencing depth. When several donors were compared, the shared fraction of clonotypes was around 5.1% for naive CD4, roughly 3.3% for naive CD8, 2.3% for memory CD4, and 0.35% to 0.4% for memory CD8. The genetic and exposure-history diversity represented was limited by the small number of donors.

For the CD8 naive samples, CD45RO-negative cells were positively selected for CCR7, yielding a CD45RA+CCR7+ population from which TemRA cells were excluded. The donors were healthy, HIV-negative adults with no recently reported acute infections or vaccinations. Every donor was a Caucasian adult living in Nashville, Tennessee, USA. Blood was obtained by leukapheresis, after which PBMCs were separated by Ficoll-Histopaque density gradient centrifugation and cryopreserved in liquid nitrogen vapor phase. Analytical flow cytometry was used to check the purity and quantity of every magnetically sorted T cell population. Genomic DNA was isolated from every sorted fraction and measured by UV absorbance on a Nanodrop 2000c. TCR CDR3 regions were amplified from genomic DNA by multiplex PCR using the deep immunoSEQ assay. Extracted genomic DNA from each cell subset was spread evenly across all wells of several immunoSEQ 96-well plates, with each plate serving as a replicate. For sorted subsets, each replicate PCR was loaded with roughly 190 ng genomic DNA, equivalent to some 27,000 T cell genomes. Purified libraries were measured with a Qubit 3.0 fluorometer, size-checked on a Bioanalyzer 2100, and measured again with the KAPA Library Quantification kit. A separate single-read 150-cycle Illumina NextSeq 550 flow cell was used to sequence each immunoSEQ 96-well plate. The study's own analysis went as follows. Because the immunoSEQ output included only junctional sequences and no quality scores, the filtering could not be the same as the filtering used for full-length reads. Sequences were annotated with PyIR, a Python wrapper for IgBLAST v1.9, using IMGT germline references to assign V/J genes and CDR3. Any read was removed if the V/J assignment was weak (E-value above 1e-6), the CDR3 was missing, or the read contained stop codons, out-of-frame junctions, or ambiguous translated residues. V3J clonotypes were defined as sequences sharing the same inferred V gene, J gene, and CDR3 amino acid sequence. Percentage overlap between repertoires was computed as shared unique clonotypes divided by the size of the smaller repertoire. Richness of each repertoire was evaluated using RTK rarefaction, the Chao1 estimator, and Recon v2.1 estimates of unobserved clonotypes. Generation probabilities for all TCRbeta clonotypes obtained by the gDNA method from a handful of donors were computed using OLGA. TCRdb took over this immuneACCESS table, retaining in-frame rearrangements with V and J assigned. Such tables are incomplete; in checked studies, under half of the missing clones stem from an unresolved V gene, and the remainder is unexplained. V and J calls plus clone size are reproduced from that table; the DNA served to infer D and trimming. This sample has 800,000 or so clones in its table, and approximately 97% of those were observed once. Together, the top ten hold under 0.3% of the sample.

As for this clone: Its cognate antigen has yet to be identified. No quality values exist for individual bases; no much larger clone is one base distant.

CDR1 and CDR2 are read off the germline V gene as SGHVS and FQNEAQ. V lost 4 bases and J lost 4 bases; the stretch between them is 13 bases long. The CDR3 contains 14 residues, cysteine and phenylalanine counted. This entry keeps only the CDR3 DNA: 42 bases, framed from base 1. In this chain, TRBV7-8 is recombined with TRBJ2-5; the D gene remains uncertain. Specimen: naive CD8+ T cells sorted from blood. The label giving this sample's cell subset or site can be read as: CD45RA+CCR7+. This sequence was found in a man younger than 45 in good health. The CDR3 region reads CASSSGQTTETQYF. Read as DNA, the sequence is TGTGCCAGCAGCTCGGGCCAAACCACAGAGACCCAGTACTTC.